These 27 T cell receptor beta chains were sequenced from one sample in a study of shared T cell receptors in the human thymus. Measured with immunoSEQ multiplex PCR; TCRdb has only the in-frame clones, and not every one. The data contain hundreds of thousands of clones, approximately 83% of them singletons. The sample was also linked to a second study, of human thymus T cells.

Material for sequencing was thymocytes. The receptor set was obtained from a girl less than two years old with a congenital heart defect.

The rearrangement links TRBV5-5 to TRBJ2-7, with TRBD2 matching 7 bases. J lost 0 bases, V lost 3 bases, and 0 bases had no gene match. The CDR3 has 13 residues. CDR1 and CDR2 from the germline V gene are SGHKS and YYEKEE (reference sequence). The CDR3 loop reads CASSWGGSYEQYF. Written as DNA, the CDR3 is TGTGCCAGCAGCTGGGGGGGCTCCTACGAGCAGTACTTC.

The chain combines TRBV9 with TRBJ1-2, with unresolved D. Germline V gene data show CDR1 as SGDLS and CDR2 as YYNGEE. The germline V and J ends were trimmed by 3 bases and 5 bases, with 17 bases remaining between them. This CDR3 spans 15 amino acids. This CDR3 reads CASSGRTVGGYGYTF. CDR3 DNA sequence: TGTGCCAGCAGCGGACGGACGGTCGGAGGTTATGGCTACACCTTC.

The table lists this clone with a count of one. The J gene is TRBJ2-7, the V gene TRBV28, with 7 positions matching TRBD1. The ends lost 2 bases at V and 0 bases at J; junction bases unmatched: 13. The CDR3 runs to 18 residues. Germline V gene lookup returns CDR1 MDHEN and CDR2 SYDVKM. In DNA form, the CDR3 reads TGTGCCAGCAGTTTAAACCCTGACAGGGCAAAAATCTCCTACGAGCAGTACTTC. Its translation is CASSLNPDRAKISYEQYF. The full variable domain, rest sourced from reference TRBV28 and TRBJ2-7, is DVKVTQSSRYLVKRTGEKVFLECVQDMDHENMFWYRQDPGLGLRLIYFSYDVKMKEKGDIPEGYSVSREKKERFSLILESASTNQTSMYLCASSLNPDRAKISYEQYFGPGTRLTVT.

The chain links TRBV6-5 to TRBJ2-7, with 10 bases aligning to TRBD2. The CDR3 runs to 14 residues. CDR1 is MNHEY, CDR2 SVGAGI, per germline. Trimming removed 6 bases from V and 2 bases from J; junction bases left unmatched: 4. This chain's CDR3 is CASSTSGGAYEQYF. DNA of the CDR3: TGTGCCAGCAGCACCAGCGGGGGGGCCTACGAGCAGTACTTC.

This sequence joins TRBV7-9 and TRBJ1-2; 7 bases align to TRBD1. Germline V lookup: CDR1 SEHNR, CDR2 FQNEAQ (reference sequence). The CDR3 extends over 17 amino acids. Trimming at V came to 6 bases and at J to 2 bases, leaving 15 bases not matched to a gene. The CDR3 nucleotides read TGTGCCAGCAGACGAATATTCGAGGGGACAGCCAACTATGGCTACACCTTC. Protein: CASRRIFEGTANYGYTF.

This chain uses TRBV6-4 with TRBJ2-1; TRBD1 agrees at 9 bases. This CDR3 has 15 residues. CDR1 and CDR2 (germline): MRHNA, SNTAGT. The V and J ends lost 5 bases and 6 bases, in that order; junction bases with no gene match: 8. The CDR3, as DNA: TGTGCCAGCAGTCTTACCGGGACAGGGCCCAATGAGCAGTTCTTC. Its protein is CASSLTGTGPNEQFF.

This clone has more than one count but fewer than ten. The rearrangement joins TRBV10-1 to TRBJ1-3; D is unresolved. Germline CDR1 is WNHNN and CDR2 is SYGVQD (reference sequence). Trimming pared 2 bases from V and 1 base from J, leaving 6 bases between. The CDR3 sequence is 14 residues long. CDR3 amino acids: CASSEKRSGNTIYF. CDR3 nucleotide sequence: TGCGCCAGCAGTGAGAAGCGGTCTGGAAACACCATATATTTT.

V and J are TRBV7-2 and TRBJ2-3; possible D gene TRBD2, 7 bases. CDR3 length equals 16 residues. Germline V gene data show CDR1 as SGHTA and CDR2 as FQGNSA. Trimming removed 5 bases from V and 0 bases from J, with 15 bases in between. CDR3 sequence reads: CASSPPRGASTDTQYF. CDR3 nucleotides: TGTGCCAGCAGCCCCCCCCGGGGGGCTAGCACAGATACGCAGTATTTT.

The V call is TRBV5-1, the J call TRBJ2-7, with D unclear. Germline V lookup: CDR1 SGHRS, CDR2 YFSETQ. Trimming took 4 bases from V and 5 from J, leaving 10 bases between them. CDR3 size: 12 residues. The CDR3 sequence is CASSPRPDEQYF. Written as DNA, the CDR3 is TGCGCCAGCAGCCCTAGACCAGACGAGCAGTACTTC.

The chain recombines TRBV4-2 with TRBJ1-3; 9 bases map to TRBD1. CDR1 and CDR2 from the germline V gene are LGHNA and YNFKEQ. The CDR3 has 15 residues. Losses at the gene ends were 0 bases for V and 5 bases for J; bases not matched to a gene: 2. The CDR3 nucleotides read TGTGCCAGCAGCCAAGAGGACAGGGGAAGAAACACCATATATTTT. Amino acid sequence: CASSQEDRGRNTIYF.

This chain links TRBV5-5 with TRBJ2-1; 9 positions match TRBD1. The CDR3 contains 14 residues. After removal of 2 bases from V and 8 bases from J, the junction contained 5 bases not matched to a gene. CDR1 and CDR2 from the germline V gene are SGHKS and YYEKEE (reference sequence). This CDR3 is CASSFAGQGHEQFF. CDR3 DNA sequence: TGTGCCAGCAGCTTCGCGGGACAGGGTCATGAGCAGTTCTTC.

This clone was detected only once. The CDR3 nucleotides are TGCGCCAGCACCAAGGGCGGGTACTCTGGAAACACCATATATTTT. Translated: CASTKGGYSGNTIYF. The chain recombines TRBV5-1 with TRBJ1-3; no reliable D call. There are 15 residues in the CDR3. The germline V and J ends were trimmed by 6 bases and 0 bases, with 13 bases remaining between them. Germline CDR1 and CDR2: SGHRS and YFSETQ.

The rearrangement joins TRBV5-1 to TRBJ1-2; D gene uncertain. Trimming removed 0 bases from V and 3 bases from J, with 12 bases in between. The CDR3 is 15 amino acids. Per the germline V gene, CDR1 is SGHRS and CDR2 is YFSETQ. CDR3 amino acids: CASSLVLDGDYGYTF. In nucleotides, the CDR3 is TGCGCCAGCAGCTTGGTATTGGACGGGGACTATGGCTACACCTTC.

The chain employs TRBV4-1 and TRBJ2-7; D is perhaps TRBD2 (7 bases). Germline V gives CDR1 MGHRA, CDR2 YSYEKL. The CDR3 contains 16 residues. The V end was cut by 2 bases, the J end by 6 bases, with 20 bases between. The chain's CDR3 is CASSQPLGGGAGEQYF. Here the CDR3 DNA reads TGCGCCAGCAGCCAACCCCTAGGTGGGGGGGCTGGCGAGCAGTACTTC.

V gene TRBV5-4 combines with J gene TRBJ1-2; TRBD1 agrees at 10 bases. J was trimmed by 0 bases and V by 4 bases; bases with no gene match: 12. CDR1 and CDR2 from the germline V gene are SGHNT and YYREEE (reference sequence). CDR3 length equals 18 residues. The CDR3 loop is CASSTRTGTGEANYGYTF. DNA of the CDR3: TGTGCCAGCAGCACCCGAACCGGGACAGGGGAGGCTAACTATGGCTACACCTTC.

The chain employs TRBV27 and TRBJ2-1; D is perhaps TRBD2 (6 bases). V was clipped by 4 bases and J by 2 bases, with 9 bases between them. The CDR3 length is 14 residues. Per germline, CDR1 MNHEY and CDR2 SMNVEV (reference sequence). CDR3 sequence: CASSYGGAYNEQFF. CDR3 nucleotide sequence: TGTGCCAGCAGTTACGGGGGAGCCTACAATGAGCAGTTCTTC.

The chain recombines TRBV13 with TRBJ2-1; 9 positions match TRBD1. The CDR3 covers 17 residues. Trimming cost V 5 bases and J 7 bases; bases outside gene matches: 15. The germline gives CDR1 PRHDT, CDR2 FYEKMQ (reference sequence). The CDR3 DNA reads TGTGCCAGCAGCCCCCCGCCCGGGACAGGGCGGGAGAATGAGCAGTTCTTC. Translation gives CASSPPPGTGRENEQFF.

J is TRBJ2-3 and V is TRBV6-6; TRBD2 matches 8 bases. With V trimmed by 8 bases and J by 2 bases, 9 bases remained unmatched. CDR1 and CDR2 from the germline V gene are MNHNY and SVGAGI (reference sequence). The CDR3 covers 15 residues. The CDR3 loop reads CASRRAGVFTDTQYF. As DNA, the CDR3 is TGTGCCAGCCGGAGAGCGGGGGTATTCACAGATACGCAGTATTTT.

This clone was detected a few times. J is TRBJ2-7 and V is TRBV15, with D possibly being TRBD1 (5 bases). Trimming removed 8 bases at V and 2 bases at J, with 10 bases between. The germline CDR1 and CDR2 sequences are LNHNV and YYDKDF (reference sequence). This CDR3 spans 12 amino acids. CDR3 amino acids: CATGVGAYEQYF. The CDR3 DNA reads as TGTGCCACCGGGGTAGGGGCCTACGAGCAGTACTTC.

This chain connects TRBV27 to TRBJ2-3; 10 positions match TRBD2. This CDR3 spans 16 amino acids. V lost 4 bases, J lost 5 bases, and 9 bases stayed unmatched. CDR1 is MNHEY, CDR2 SMNVEV, per germline (reference sequence). The CDR3 DNA follows: TGTGCCAGCAGTTATACCGGGACTAGCGTAAGAGATACGCAGTATTTT. Protein: CASSYTGTSVRDTQYF.

The CDR3 DNA reads as TGTGCCAGCACCACCGGGGGGGGCAGGTACAATGAGCAGTTCTTC. Amino acid sequence: CASTTGGGRYNEQFF. The chain has TRBV7-9 and TRBJ2-1, with 8 bases fitting TRBD2. In germline, CDR1 is SEHNR, CDR2 FQNEAQ (reference sequence). This CDR3 has 15 residues. With V trimmed by 7 bases and J by 4 bases, 9 bases remained unmatched.

This chain uses TRBV27 with TRBJ2-7; tentative D call: TRBD2 (5 bases). CDR3 size: 14 residues. Germline V gives CDR1 MNHEY, CDR2 SMNVEV (reference sequence). The V end was cut by 6 bases, the J end by 7 bases, with 19 bases between. CDR3: CASSDSGRKREQYF. The CDR3 coding sequence is TGTGCCAGCAGCGACTCGGGTAGAAAGCGGGAGCAGTACTTC.

This chain links TRBV19 with TRBJ2-1; 7 nucleotides line up with TRBD1. Germline CDR1 and CDR2: LNHDA and SQIVND (reference sequence). The V segment lost 0 bases and the J segment 8 bases; nucleotides outside the gene matches: 7. The CDR3 has 15 amino acids. The CDR3 DNA follows: TGTGCCAGTAGTATAGAGGACAGGCCGGGGTATGAGCAGTTCTTC. It is translated as CASSIEDRPGYEQFF.

V usage is TRBV6-1 and J usage is TRBJ1-6; 7 positions match TRBD1. Germline CDR1 and CDR2: MNHNS and SASEGT. This CDR3 is built from 16 residues. The trim removed 1 base at V and 9 bases at J, leaving 9 bases unmatched. The CDR3 bases are TGTGCCAGCAGTGAAGTAGGGCTTCCAGGGGGTTCACCCCTCCACTTT. It specifies CASSEVGLPGGSPLHF.

The chain combines TRBV6-1 with TRBJ1-5; TRBD1 agrees at 9 bases. In germline, CDR1 is MNHNS, CDR2 SASEGT. J lost 6 bases, V lost 3 bases, and 12 bases had no gene match. This CDR3 spans 17 amino acids. Here the CDR3 reads CASSDPGTGNGGQPQHF. CDR3 nucleotides: TGTGCCAGCAGTGACCCCGGGACAGGGAATGGGGGTCAGCCCCAGCATTTT.

This clone showed up just a few times. The rearrangement joins TRBV27 to TRBJ1-6, with D possibly being TRBD1 (6 bases). Germline V gene data show CDR1 as MNHEY and CDR2 as SMNVEV (reference sequence). This CDR3 comprises 13 residues. Between the trimmed V and J ends, which lost 6 bases and 5 bases, there was a span of 8 bases. For the CDR3, the DNA is TGTGCCAGCAGGGGGGCCCATAATTCACCCCTCCACTTT. Translation: CASRGAHNSPLHF.

J is TRBJ1-2 and V is TRBV28; tentative D call: TRBD1 (5 bases). Trimming cost V 0 bases and J 4 bases, with 6 bases left between them. Germline V gene lookup returns CDR1 MDHEN and CDR2 SYDVKM. The CDR3 runs to 13 residues. CDR3 DNA sequence: TGTGCCAGCAGTTTATGGGGGCCCTATGGCTACACCTTC. Protein product: CASSLWGPYGYTF.